These 10 T cell receptor beta chains share one sample of origin, sequenced in a study of esophageal squamous cell carcinoma under preoperative chemotherapy. Time point noted: before preoperative PTX-NDP chemotherapy. MiXCR, run by TCRdb on the PCR reads, gives a single entry per CDR3 protein. The sample has about 30,000 distinct CDR3 sequences, roughly 52% seen once; the top ten hold about 12%. The specimen was taken from a patient given preoperative chemotherapy. These TCRs come from a human donor with esophageal squamous cell carcinoma. The donor label of this sample is uncertain.

The CDR3 DNA follows: TGTGCCAGCAGCTTCGGAGGTAGCACGGACGAGCAGTACTTC. Protein: CASSFGGSTDEQYF. The chain employs TRBV7-3 and TRBJ2-5; tentatively, D is TRBD2 (5 bases). Near its end, the DNA agrees better with TRBJ2-7, so the J call may be wrong. Per the germline V gene, CDR1 is SGHTA and CDR2 is FQGTGA. The CDR3 has 14 amino acids.

On this clonotype itself: The junction shows a germline mismatch at one end, possibly a read error. The genes are TRBV7-3 and TRBJ2-1; TRBD2 aligns across 7 bases. Germline loops: CDR1 SGHTA, CDR2 FQGTGA. The CDR3 runs to 13 residues. CDR3 residues: CASRLMCGGKQFF. The CDR3 DNA is TGTGCCAGCCGCTTAATGTGCGGGGGTAAGCAGTTCTTC.

This clonotype turned up a few times. The genes are TRBV11-1 and TRBJ2-1; no reliable D call. CDR3 length: 16 amino acids. Germline-derived CDR1 and CDR2 are SGHAT and FQDESV (reference sequence). The V end was cut by 0 bases, the J end by 9 bases, with 18 bases between. CDR3 DNA: TGTGCCAGCAGCTTAGCGCGGACCCAGACCCAAGGTGAGCAGTTCTTC. Protein: CASSLARTQTQGEQFF. Variable domain in full (rest from reference TRBV11-1 and TRBJ2-1): EAEVAQSPRYKITEKSQAVAFWCDPISGHATLYWYRQILGQGPELLVQFQDESVVDDSQLPKDRFSAERLKGVDSTLKIQPAELGDSAMYLCASSLARTQTQGEQFFGPGTRLTVL.

This clonotype was detected many times. The chain links TRBV27 to TRBJ2-2; D possibly corresponds to TRBD1 (6 bases). The CDR3 has 15 amino acids. V lost 2 bases and J 4 bases, leaving 11 bases between the germline ends. The V gene's germline CDR1 is MNHEY and CDR2 SMNVEV (reference sequence). The CDR3 nucleotides are TGTGCCAGCAGTTTAGAGACAGGCAGCACCGGGGAGCTGTTTTTT. Translated: CASSLETGSTGELFF.

This clonotype was counted many times. This chain connects TRBV6-1 to TRBJ2-1; 8 nucleotides align to TRBD1. Germline assignment: CDR1 MNHNS and CDR2 SASEGT. CDR3 length: 16 residues. J gave up 5 bases and V 7 bases, and 13 bases lay outside the gene matches. CDR3 sequence: CASNSPGQGRHNEQFF. CDR3 DNA: TGTGCCAGCAACAGCCCAGGACAGGGCCGGCACAATGAGCAGTTCTTC.

This clonotype was seen at least ten times. A read error may be the cause here, since a much bigger clone is one base away. This chain joins TRBV27 and TRBJ2-5, with 7 bases aligning to TRBD2. The V gene end was trimmed by 7 bases and the J gene end by 11 bases; junction bases not matched to a gene: 13. The CDR3 sequence is 13 residues long. Germline V gives CDR1 MNHEY, CDR2 SMNVEV (reference sequence). The CDR3 DNA follows: TGTGCCAGCAAGCGGGGACGGAGCAATGAGCAGTACTTC. This sequence encodes CASKRGRSNEQYF.

This chain links TRBV12-3 or TRBV12-4 with TRBJ2-1, with 9 bases aligning to TRBD1. The J call may be mistaken, given a closer DNA end match to TRBJ2-7. This CDR3 region has 14 residues. In nucleotides, the CDR3 is TGTGCCAGCACCCCGGACAGGGGCACCTACGAGCAGTACTTC. Its translation is CASTPDRGTYEQYF.

V usage is TRBV20-1 and J usage is TRBJ2-5; possible D gene TRBD2, 6 bases. V was shortened by 1 base and J by 1 base, with 10 bases between the two germline ends. The CDR3 totals 14 residues. Germline CDR1 and CDR2: DFQATT and SNEGSKA (reference sequence). The CDR3 DNA follows: TGCAGTGCTAGAGCGGGAGAGCCCCAAGAGACCCAGTACTTC. As protein: CSARAGEPQETQYF.

The chain couples TRBV5-1 to TRBJ2-3; no definite D call. This CDR3 contains 13 residues. With 4 bases removed from V and 5 bases from J, the gap between germline ends came to 11 bases. Germline V CDR1 and CDR2: SGHRS, YFSETQ. The CDR3 sequence is CASSVPTEDTQYF. The CDR3 bases are TGCGCCAGCAGCGTACCGACGGAAGATACGCAGTATTTT. The whole variable domain, remainder taken from reference TRBV5-1 and TRBJ2-3, is KAGVTQTPRYLIKTRGQQVTLSCSPISGHRSVSWYQQTPGQGLQFLFEYFSETQRNKGNFPGRFSGRQFSNSRSEMNVSTLELGDSALYLCASSVPTEDTQYFGPGTRLTVL.

A word on this clonotype: Given the absence of the conserved phenylalanine or tryptophan at the CDR3 end, a read error is likely. The V and J genes are TRBV12-3 or TRBV12-4 and TRBJ2-5, with no clear D. CDR3 size: 13 residues. V lost 3 bases, J lost 1 base, and 6 bases lay in between. CDR3: CASSLGSQETQYP. The DNA for the CDR3 is TGTGCCAGCAGTTTGGGATCCCAAGAGACCCAGTACCCC.